The source of this TCR beta chain is a study of identical twins. A universal primer site was incorporated via template switching, and the cDNA contained unique molecular identifiers. TCRdb processed the 5' RACE reads anew with MiXCR; each CDR3 protein has one entry. The sample has approximately 630,000 distinct CDR3 sequences, around 7.4% seen once. This clonotype was seen at least ten times. Everyone who gave samples was a healthy Caucasian. The ends were cut back, 2 bases at V and 6 bases at J, with 10 bases in the middle. Germline V gene data show CDR1 as SQVTM and CDR2 as ANQGSEA. CDR3 length: 12 residues. This sample also appeared in a second study, on yellow fever vaccine responses in identical twins. As that study records: Among the twins, the vaccine T cell response reportedly seemed partly convergent and partly personalized.

The sequence was collected from a woman between 18 and 29 years old in good health. V gene TRBV29-1 combines with J gene TRBJ1-1; D gene ambiguous. Sequenced: PBMCs. CDR3 sequence (DNA): TGCAGCGTTGAACGTTCTGGCCCTGAAGCTTTCTTT. Translation: CSVERSGPEAFF.